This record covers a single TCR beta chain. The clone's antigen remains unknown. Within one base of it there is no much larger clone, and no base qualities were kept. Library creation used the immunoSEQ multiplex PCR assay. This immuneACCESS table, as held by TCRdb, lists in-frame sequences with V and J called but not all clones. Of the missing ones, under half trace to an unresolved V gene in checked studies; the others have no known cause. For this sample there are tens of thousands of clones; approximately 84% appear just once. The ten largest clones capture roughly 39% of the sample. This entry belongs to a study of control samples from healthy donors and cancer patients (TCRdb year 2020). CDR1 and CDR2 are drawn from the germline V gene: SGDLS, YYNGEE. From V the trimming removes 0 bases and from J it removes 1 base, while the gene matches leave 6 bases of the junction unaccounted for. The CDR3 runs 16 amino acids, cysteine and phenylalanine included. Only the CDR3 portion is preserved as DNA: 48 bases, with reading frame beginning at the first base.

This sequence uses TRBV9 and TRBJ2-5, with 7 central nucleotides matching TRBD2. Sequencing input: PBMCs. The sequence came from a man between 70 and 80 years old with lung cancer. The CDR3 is CASSVVGGESQETQYF. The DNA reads TGTGCCAGCAGCGTAGTGGGGGGGGAATCCCAAGAGACCCAGTACTTC.